Below are 25 T cell receptor beta chains sequenced from a single sample in a study of shared clonotypes between healthy human individuals. Libraries were prepared by immunoSEQ multiplex PCR; TCRdb keeps only in-frame clonotypes and omits some of them. Counted here are 1,400,000 or so clones, approximately 98.5% occurring once; the ten biggest clones make up approximately 0.4%. Material: naive CD4+ T cells sorted from blood. Subset of the sample: CD45RA+ positively selected. The receptors were gathered from a man aged 25-45 years in good health.

The chain joins TRBV2 to TRBJ2-5, with 11 bases aligning to TRBD2. J was trimmed by 2 bases and V by 3 bases; bases with no gene match: 8. Germline CDR1 SNHLY, CDR2 FYNNEI. The CDR3 covers 17 residues. The CDR3 reads CASSEVLLAGEQETQYF. The CDR3 coding sequence is TGTGCCAGCAGTGAGGTGCTACTAGCGGGAGAGCAAGAGACCCAGTACTTC.

The chain carries TRBV7-2 and TRBJ2-3; 7 bases are a match to TRBD1. V shed 5 bases and J 4 bases; nucleotides not matched to a gene: 3. Germline lookup yields CDR1 SGHTA and CDR2 FQGNSA. The CDR3 has 13 residues. The CDR3 spells CASSTQGSDTQYF. The CDR3, as DNA: TGTGCCAGCAGCACACAGGGGTCAGATACGCAGTATTTT.

This rearrangement joins TRBV6-5 to TRBJ2-1, with 7 bases aligning to TRBD2. Trimming removed 6 bases from V and 5 bases from J; junction bases left unmatched: 7. This CDR3 region has 14 residues. CDR1 and CDR2 (germline): MNHEY, SVGAGI. This chain's CDR3 is CASSRDYDNNEQFF. The CDR3 DNA reads as TGTGCCAGCAGCCGGGACTATGATAACAATGAGCAGTTCTTC.

CDR3 sequence: CASSRRLALQETQYF. The CDR3 coding sequence is TGCGCCAGCAGCCGACGACTAGCGCTTCAAGAGACCCAGTACTTC. The rearrangement joins TRBV5-1 to TRBJ2-5, with 8 positions matching TRBD2. J gave up 2 bases and V 4 bases, and 7 bases lay outside the gene matches. Germline V gives CDR1 SGHRS, CDR2 YFSETQ. This CDR3 spans 15 amino acids.

The chain links TRBV7-6 to TRBJ1-5; D is perhaps TRBD1 (5 bases). The CDR3 sequence is 14 residues long. The V end was cut by 6 bases, the J end by 7 bases, with 16 bases between. Per germline, CDR1 SGHVS and CDR2 FNYEAQ. CDR3 bases: TGTGCCAGCAGTCTCATCGCGGGGGGGCAGCCCCAGCATTTT. This translates into CASSLIAGGQPQHF.

The genes are TRBV4-3 and TRBJ2-5, with 7 nucleotides matching TRBD1. The CDR3 length is 15 residues. The germline V gene encodes CDR1 LGHNA and CDR2 YSLEER. Trimming removed 0 bases from V and 3 bases from J; junction bases left unmatched: 4. The CDR3 reads CASSQDLTGEETQYF. DNA for the CDR3: TGCGCCAGCAGCCAAGATCTAACAGGGGAAGAGACCCAGTACTTC.

The rearrangement uses TRBV4-3 and TRBJ2-7; 10 nucleotides line up with TRBD1. The CDR3 is 16 amino acids. The germline V gene encodes CDR1 LGHNA and CDR2 YSLEER. Trimming removed 3 bases from V and 2 bases from J; junction bases left unmatched: 7. CDR3 DNA: TGCGCCAGCAGCCATACGCCGGGACAGGGGACCTACGAGCAGTACTTC. This gives the protein CASSHTPGQGTYEQYF.

V usage is TRBV18 and J usage is TRBJ1-5; D gene uncertain. This CDR3 has 14 residues. The germline V gene has CDR1 KGHSH and CDR2 LQKENI. Between the trimmed V and J ends, which lost 3 bases and 3 bases, there was a span of 9 bases. DNA for the CDR3: TGTGCCAGCTCACCGGGCCCGGCCAATCAGCCCCAGCATTTT. As protein: CASSPGPANQPQHF. Based on the CDR3 plus reference TRBV18 and TRBJ1-5, the full variable domain is NAGVMQNPRHLVRRRGQEARLRCSPMKGHSHVYWYRQLPEEGLKFMVYLQKENIIDESGMPKERFSAEFPKEGPSILRIQQVVRGDSAAYFCASSPGPANQPQHFGDGTRLSIL.

In this sample, this clone turned up once. The chain is built from TRBV29-1 and TRBJ1-5; TRBD1 is a possible D gene (6 bases). Trimming pared 4 bases from V and 0 bases from J, leaving 10 bases between. CDR3 size: 14 residues. CDR1 and CDR2 from the germline V gene are SQVTM and ANQGSEA. The DNA of the CDR3 is TGCAGCGTTGGAGGGGGAGGTAGCAATCAGCCCCAGCATTTT. Its translation: CSVGGGGSNQPQHF.

The rearrangement joins TRBV19 to TRBJ1-5, with D uncertain. Trimming stripped 5 bases from V and 4 bases from J, with 9 bases between. Germline V gives CDR1 LNHDA, CDR2 SQIVND (reference sequence). The CDR3 runs to 13 residues. CDR3 region: CASSRARNQPQHF. In DNA form, the CDR3 reads TGTGCCAGTAGTCGGGCCCGGAATCAGCCCCAGCATTTT.

V usage is TRBV5-4 and J usage is TRBJ2-3; the match to TRBD2 covers 8 bases. This CDR3 region has 17 residues. Trimming cost V 5 bases and J 1 base; bases outside gene matches: 12. Germline assignment: CDR1 SGHNT and CDR2 YYREEE (reference sequence). CDR3 region: CASSSRAGVVGTDTQYF. CDR3 nucleotides: TGTGCCAGCAGTTCCAGAGCGGGAGTTGTGGGCACAGATACGCAGTATTTT.

The chain links TRBV5-4 to TRBJ2-7, with D hard to call. Looked up from germline, CDR1 is SGHNT and CDR2 is YYREEE (reference sequence). The CDR3 loop spans 13 amino acids. V dropped 1 base and J dropped 2 bases, with 7 bases sitting between them. The CDR3 nucleotides read TGTGCCAGCAGCTTGTACAGAACCTACGAGCAGTACTTC. It is translated as CASSLYRTYEQYF.

The table lists this clone with a count of one. The CDR3 DNA sequence: TGTGCCAGCAGCAAGGAAGGGGGAAGGATGAACACTGAAGCTTTCTTT. Protein product: CASSKEGGRMNTEAFF. The chain uses TRBV5-4 and TRBJ1-1; D may be TRBD1 (6 bases). V was cut by 4 bases and J by 0 bases, with 16 bases left in between. Looked up from germline, CDR1 is SGHNT and CDR2 is YYREEE (reference sequence). The CDR3 has 16 amino acids. The full variable domain, completed using reference TRBV5-4 and TRBJ1-1, is ETGVTQSPTHLIKTRGQQVTLRCSSQSGHNTVSWYQQALGQGPQFIFQYYREEENGRGNFPPRFSGLQFPNYSSELNVNALELDDSALYLCASSKEGGRMNTEAFFGQGTRLTVV.

The chain combines TRBV6-6 with TRBJ2-2; D unclear. V lost 6 bases, J lost 6 bases, and 5 bases lay in between. The CDR3 is made up of 11 amino acids. Germline CDR1 and CDR2: MNHNY and SVGAGI (reference sequence). This CDR3 is CASRAAGELFF. The CDR3 bases are TGTGCCAGCAGGGCCGCCGGGGAGCTGTTTTTT.

The rearrangement links TRBV7-9 to TRBJ2-4; 9 bases map to TRBD1. The CDR3 totals 16 residues. V lost 4 bases, J lost 8 bases, and 12 bases stayed unmatched. Germline V gene data show CDR1 as SEHNR and CDR2 as FQNEAQ (reference sequence). The CDR3: CASSSPPGTGRYIQYF. The CDR3 region has the DNA TGTGCCAGCAGCTCCCCCCCGGGGACAGGGAGGTACATTCAGTACTTC.

V is TRBV2 and J is TRBJ2-1; TRBD2 is a possible D gene (6 bases). The V end was cut by 7 bases, the J end by 1 base, with 14 bases between. Looked up from germline, CDR1 is SNHLY and CDR2 is FYNNEI. The CDR3 extends over 15 amino acids. The CDR3 region is CASTGRLGSYNEQFF. The CDR3 DNA reads as TGTGCCAGCACCGGACGACTAGGGTCCTACAATGAGCAGTTCTTC.

The CDR3 bases are TGCGCCAGCAGTGGGGGTGACACCGGGGAGCTGTTTTTT. Residues: CASSGGDTGELFF. The gene calls are TRBV10-1 and TRBJ2-2; D uncertain. Germline V lookup: CDR1 WNHNN, CDR2 SYGVQD (reference sequence). V lost 4 bases and J lost 3, with 6 bases in between. The CDR3 has 13 amino acids.

Points on this clone: An end of the junction differs from the germline gene, which may be a read error. The V gene is TRBV2, the J gene TRBJ1-2; D not resolved. CDR3 length: 13 amino acids. CDR1 is SNHLY, CDR2 FYNNEI, per germline. The chain's CDR3 is CASSEGSSYGYTF. In DNA form, the CDR3 reads TGTGCCAGCAGCGAAGGTAGCAGTTATGGCTACACCTTC. The whole variable domain, remainder taken from reference TRBV2 and TRBJ1-2, is EPEVTQTPSHQVTQMGQEVILRCVPISNHLYFYWYRQILGQKVEFLVSFYNNEISEKSEIFDDQFSVERPDGSNFTLKIRSTKLEDSAMYFCASSEGSSYGYTFGSGTRLTVV.

The CDR3 nucleotides read TGTGCCATCAGTCGAAAGGGGGCCGAGCAGTACTTC. Protein: CAISRKGAEQYF. This sequence joins TRBV10-3 and TRBJ2-7, with 7 bases matching TRBD1. Germline V gives CDR1 ENHRY, CDR2 SYGVKD. The CDR3 is 12 residues long. Trimming took 5 bases from V and 6 from J; bases not matched to a gene: 4.

This chain joins TRBV29-1 and TRBJ2-7, with TRBD2 as a possible D gene (5 bases). The CDR3 loop spans 10 amino acids. CDR1 SQVTM and CDR2 ANQGSEA come from the germline V gene. V was pared by 7 bases and J by 6 bases, with 10 bases between. DNA of the CDR3: TGCAGCGCCGGCGAGGGCGAGCAGTACTTC. Translated: CSAGEGEQYF.

The gene calls are TRBV27 and TRBJ1-1; TRBD1 is a possible D gene (5 bases). This CDR3 comprises 13 residues. Trimming shortened V by 8 bases and J by 4 bases, and 14 bases separated the two germline ends. CDR1 and CDR2 from the germline V gene are MNHEY and SMNVEV (reference sequence). CDR3 sequence reads: CASQKDRATEAFF. CDR3 DNA: TGTGCCAGCCAAAAAGACAGAGCCACTGAAGCTTTCTTT.

The chain links TRBV10-1 to TRBJ2-3; D gene uncertain. The length of the CDR3 is 13 residues. The V gene's germline CDR1 is WNHNN and CDR2 SYGVQD (reference sequence). The V end lost 2 bases, the J end lost 4 bases, and 7 bases lay between the germline ends. For the CDR3, the DNA is TGCGCCAGCAGTGAGGACAACCCAGATACGCAGTATTTT. The encoded protein is CASSEDNPDTQYF.

The rearrangement joins TRBV29-1 to TRBJ2-7; maybe TRBD1 (5 bases). Germline V CDR1 and CDR2: SQVTM, ANQGSEA. V lost 4 bases and J lost 1, with 14 bases in between. The CDR3 is 14 residues long. The CDR3 spells CSVGPQGPSYEQYF. The CDR3, as DNA: TGCAGCGTTGGGCCTCAGGGTCCTTCCTACGAGCAGTACTTC.

The chain carries TRBV28 and TRBJ2-7, with TRBD1 identical over 9 bases. V gave up 4 bases and J gave up 4 bases; unmatched junction bases: 8. The CDR3 totals 15 residues. Germline CDR1 and CDR2: MDHEN and SYDVKM. Written as DNA, the CDR3 is TGTGCCAGCAGTTCCGGGACAGGGAATATGTACGAGCAGTACTTC. It specifies CASSSGTGNMYEQYF.

The V gene is TRBV5-1, the J gene TRBJ2-7; the D gene could be TRBD1 or TRBD2 (5 bases each). V lost 3 bases and J lost 7, with 32 bases in between. CDR3 size: 19 residues. Germline-derived CDR1 and CDR2 are SGHRS and YFSETQ. DNA for the CDR3: TGCGCCAGCAGCTCGGTCGTGGTGGGGGATAAAAGGAGATCGGTAGAGCAGTACTTC. Its protein is CASSSVVVGDKRRSVEQYF.